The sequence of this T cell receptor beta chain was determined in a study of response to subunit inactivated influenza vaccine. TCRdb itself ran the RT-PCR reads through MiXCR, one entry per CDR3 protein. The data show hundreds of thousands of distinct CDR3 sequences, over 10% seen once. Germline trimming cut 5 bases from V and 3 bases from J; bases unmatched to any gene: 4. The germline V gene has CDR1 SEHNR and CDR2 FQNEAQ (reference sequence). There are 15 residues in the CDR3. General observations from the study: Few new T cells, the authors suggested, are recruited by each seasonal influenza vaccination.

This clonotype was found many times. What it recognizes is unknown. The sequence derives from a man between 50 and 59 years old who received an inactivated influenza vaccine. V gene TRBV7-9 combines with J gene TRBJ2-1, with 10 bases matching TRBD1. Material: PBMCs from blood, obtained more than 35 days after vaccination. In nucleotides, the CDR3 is TGTGCCAGCAGCACGACAGGGGGCCTCTACAATGAGCAGTTCTTC. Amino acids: CASSTTGGLYNEQFF.